This TCR beta chain was obtained from a study of blood T cell repertoires in COVID-19 (dated by TCRdb to 2019 to 2021). Regarding the complete study: Samples covering the acute and convalescent phases of COVID-19 were provided by collaborators in the United States, Italy and Spain. The prospective study material was composed of cDNA or gDNA derived from T cells, B-cell-depleted T cells, or PBMCs. The dataset comprised deeply sampled blood TCRbeta repertoires from subjects exposed to, actively infected with, or recovered from COVID-19. A freely available public database, intended as a resource for researchers studying the immune response to SARS-CoV-2, is where the repertoires were released. The samples were drawn from two sources: the first 160 participants of the ongoing ImmuneRACE study, and some 1,300 subjects contributed by 6 global collaborators. Sample metadata almost always included a de-identified subject ID, COVID-19 status, age in years and sex. HLA class I and class II types, where available, came from metadata supplied by the sample provider rather than from assay-based typing.

In regard to this clone: What antigen it recognizes has not been identified. No much larger clone is present one base from it, and per-base qualities are unavailable.

General study outcomes and caveats: Clinical and demographic metadata were provided uncurated, with the amount varying by source and participant.

The CDR3, from cysteine to phenylalanine, totals 15 residues. Only CDR3 DNA remains: 45 bases, in frame from the first base. V drops 3 bases and J drops 4 bases, leaving 16 bases in between. According to the germline V gene, CDR1 reads SGHRS and CDR2 reads YFSETQ. TCRbeta CDR3 regions were amplified from genomic DNA using the immunoSEQ Assay, a bias-controlled multiplex PCR. Concerning the study's data processing: Within the assay, amplification of reference gene primers was used to estimate how many nucleated cells each sample contained. To quantify the absolute abundance of each unique TCRbeta CDR3 rearrangement, sequence reads were collapsed and filtered. For each sample, productive Simpson clonality was calculated by taking the square root of Simpson's diversity index across productive rearrangements. The source is immuneACCESS, and TCRdb retained only in-frame sequences with V and J called. Part of the clones is not carried over; for the studies checked, unresolved V genes explain less than half of this, and the remainder is unexplained. The D gene and trimming were derived from the DNA, and the V and J assignments and clone size from that table. In this sample the table shows approximately 300,000 clones, roughly 83% of which occur a single time. Of the sample, under 2% falls within the top ten clones.

Whole blood was collected in K2EDTA tubes by collaborating institutions according to the institutions' own protocols. Collaborator samples were shipped for TCRbeta analysis as frozen whole blood, isolated PBMCs, or DNA extracted from either sample type. Sequences were obtained from peripheral blood. The TCR sequence derives from a woman aged 45-59 years with acute or convalescent COVID-19. Recombination connected TRBV5-1 to TRBJ2-5; there is no confident call for the D gene. The DNA is as follows: TGCGCCAGCAGCTCCCCGGGTGACGCGTCAGAGACCCAGTACTTC. This gives the protein CASSSPGDASETQYF.